This is a list of T cell receptor beta chains from one sample in a study of early T cells in non-severe SARS-CoV-2 infection. From the 5' RACE reads, TCRdb called clonotypes with MiXCR, one entry per CDR3 protein. The repertoire holds tens of thousands of distinct CDR3 sequences, 4.5% to 7.5% seen once, with 3% to 3.5% in the top ten. Sample: whole blood, taken at baseline. These receptor sequences come from an adult who was a healthcare worker with PCR-confirmed SARS-CoV-2 infection or an uninfected control (not recorded which). CDR3s include the opening cysteine and the closing phenylalanine or tryptophan. Fields, in order: J gene, V gene, D gene, clone size, CDR3 DNA, CDR3 protein. A D gene is named only where the DNA matches it firmly. Clone size is stated in some rows and not others, as once, few, many or a class when expanded.

TRBJ2-1	TRBV10-1	TRBD1	-	TGCGCCAGCAGTGGAGACAGGGAATACAATGAGCAGTTCTTC	CASSGDREYNEQFF
TRBJ2-1	TRBV20-1	TRBD2	many	TGCAGTGCTGTGGCGTCCGGGACTAGCAATGAGCAGTTCTTC	CSAVASGTSNEQFF
TRBJ1-5	TRBV20-1	-	many	TGCAGTGCAAGACCGGGATACAATCAGCCCCAGCATTTT	CSARPGYNQPQHF
TRBJ2-1	TRBV20-1	TRBD2	many	TGCAGTGCTCAAACTGGACTAGCGGGAGGCCCCTCCAATGAGCAGTTCTTC	CSAQTGLAGGPSNEQFF
TRBJ2-7	TRBV29-1	-	many	TGCAGCGTTGAATGGCGTGACAGTACCTACGAGCAGTACTTC	CSVEWRDSTYEQYF
TRBJ1-5	TRBV6-2/TRBV6-3	-	-	TGTGCCAGCAGTTACTCTCTTGGGCGAGGTCAGCCCCAGCATTTT	CASSYSLGRGQPQHF
TRBJ2-1	TRBV4-2	-	-	TGTGCCAGCAGCTCCCGGGACTCGGACTACAATGAGCAGTTCTTC	CASSSRDSDYNEQFF
TRBJ2-6	TRBV24-1	-	few	TGTGCCACCAGTGATTTCGAGGGGGCTGGGGCCAACGTCCTGACTTTC	CATSDFEGAGANVLTF
TRBJ2-4	TRBV10-3	-	many	TGTGCCATCAGTGAGTCTGTTAGAGAAAACATTCAGTACTTC	CAISESVRENIQYF
TRBJ2-2	TRBV19	TRBD1	many	TGTGCCAGTAGTAGGGGACAGACCACCGGGGAGCTGTTTTTT	CASSRGQTTGELFF
TRBJ2-7	TRBV29-1	-	many	TGCAGCGTTGCCCGAAGGACTGACAGGCGGGAGCAGTACTTC	CSVARRTDRREQYF
TRBJ2-2	TRBV7-9	-	-	TGTGCCAGCAGCTTAGAGGCCTCGATACTAGTATCGAACACCGGGGAGCTGTTTTTT	CASSLEASILVSNTGELFF
TRBJ2-1	TRBV11-2	TRBD2	many	TGTGCCAGCAGTTTGCAGCGGGGCCACTCCTACAATGAGCAGTTCTTC	CASSLQRGHSYNEQFF
TRBJ2-1	TRBV18	-	few	TGTGCCAGCTCACCACAGGGACACCTATACAATGAGCAGTTCTTC	CASSPQGHLYNEQFF
TRBJ2-7	TRBV21-1	-	-	TGTGCCAGCAGAACCACAGACAGGGAGTCCTACGAGCAGTACTTC	CASRTTDRESYEQYF
TRBJ2-5	TRBV29-1	-	many	TGCAGCGTTAGGGGGGAAGAGACCCAGTACTTC	CSVRGEETQYF
TRBJ2-3	TRBV11-2	-	-	TGTGCCAGCAGCTTATTCGCAGATACGCAGTATTTT	CASSLFADTQYF
TRBJ2-3	TRBV20-1	TRBD2	many	TGCAGTGCTAGTGGGACTAGCCCTCCACCGTATTTT	CSASGTSPPPYF
TRBJ1-2	TRBV4-2	TRBD1	-	TGTGCCAACAGCCAAGAGGTGACAGGGCGGGACTATGGCTACACCTTC	CANSQEVTGRDYGYTF
TRBJ2-5	TRBV7-2	-	-	TGTGCCAGCAGCTTATATGTTTGGGGTCCGCCACCAAGCGAGACCCAGTACTTC	CASSLYVWGPPPSETQYF
TRBJ2-7	TRBV5-1	-	once	TGCGCCAGCAGAGACGAGGAAGCTTGCACCTTCTACGAGCAGTACTTC	CASRDEEACTFYEQYF
TRBJ2-7	TRBV11-2	-	-	TGTGCCAGCAGCCCGGGGAGGGGGACTTCCTACGAGCAGTACTTC	CASSPGRGTSYEQYF
TRBJ2-3	TRBV20-1	-	many	TGCAGTGCTAGTTCCTCCGCCCTAGGACCTAGCACAGATACGCAGTATTTT	CSASSSALGPSTDTQYF
TRBJ2-5	TRBV5-1	-	few	TGCGCCAGCAGCTTGGCCGGGGCGACTAGGACCCAGTACTTC	CASSLAGATRTQYF
TRBJ2-5	TRBV2	-	-	TGTGCCAGCAGTCACGAAGTTCGGGAGACCCAGTACTTC	CASSHEVRETQYF
TRBJ2-7	TRBV10-3	-	many	TGTGCCATCAGTCCTGATCTAGGGGCCTACGAGCAGTACTTC	CAISPDLGAYEQYF
TRBJ1-2	TRBV7-3	-	many	TGTGCCAGCAGCTCAGGACAAGGGCTGGGCTACACCTTC	CASSSGQGLGYTF
TRBJ2-7	TRBV28	-	many	TGTGCCAGCAGTTTATCGTACTCCTACGAGCAGTACTTC	CASSLSYSYEQYF
TRBJ2-3	TRBV7-2	-	many	TGTGCCAGCAGCCCCACCCATAGCACAGATACGCAGTATTTT	CASSPTHSTDTQYF
TRBJ2-2	TRBV18	TRBD1	many	TGTGCCAGCTCACTCGGACAGGCCACCGGGGAGCTGTTTTTT	CASSLGQATGELFF
TRBJ2-5	TRBV25-1	TRBD2	many	TGTGCCAGCAGTGAATGGGAGGGTTTCCAAGAGACCCAGTACTTC	CASSEWEGFQETQYF
TRBJ1-5	TRBV20-1	-	few	TGCAGTGCTAGAGTTGTGGGGGTAGGAAGCAATCAGCCCCAGCATTTT	CSARVVGVGSNQPQHF
TRBJ1-2	TRBV20-1	-	-	TGCAGTGCCCTCGCCGGGGGATCGGTAGGCTACACCTTC	CSALAGGSVGYTF
TRBJ1-1	TRBV11-3	-	many	TGTGCCAGCAGCTTAGGATGGGGCACTGAAGCTTTCTTT	CASSLGWGTEAFF
TRBJ2-7	TRBV30	-	many	TGTGCCTGGAGAGGTCCCTACGAGCAGTACTTC	CAWRGPYEQYF
TRBJ2-7	TRBV3-1	-	many	TGTGCCAGCAGCCAAGATGGCCGGGTAGGGGACGAGCAGTACTTC	CASSQDGRVGDEQYF
TRBJ2-1	TRBV18	TRBD1	many	TGTGCCAGCTCACCACAGGGGGCCACGGACAATGAGCAGTTCTTC	CASSPQGATDNEQFF
TRBJ1-1	TRBV6-5	TRBD1	many	TGTGCCAGCAGTACCAACCGCCCAGGGGGCACTGAAGCTTTCTTT	CASSTNRPGGTEAFF
TRBJ2-3	TRBV11-2	TRBD2	few	TGTGCCAGCATCTTCTCAGCGGGACTCACAGATACGCAGTATTTT	CASIFSAGLTDTQYF
TRBJ2-5	TRBV7-2	-	many	TGTGCCAGCAGCTTAGATACTAGCCGAGGGACCCAGTACTTC	CASSLDTSRGTQYF
TRBJ2-5	TRBV12-3/TRBV12-4	TRBD2	-	TGTGCCAGCAGTTTTAGGGAGGGCCAAGAGACCCAGTACTTC	CASSFREGQETQYF
TRBJ1-2	TRBV6-2/TRBV6-3	TRBD1	many	TGTGCCAGCAGTTACACCGCGACAGGGATGTCCTATGGCTACACCTTC	CASSYTATGMSYGYTF